Below are 14 T cell receptor beta chains sequenced from a single sample in a study of shared clonotypes between healthy human individuals. Repertoires were generated with immunoSEQ multiplex PCR, while TCRdb's copy carries only in-frame clones and drops some. The sample has about 1.4 million clones; roughly 96% are singletons. Material for sequencing was naive CD4+ T cells sorted from blood. Specified subset: CD45RA+ positively selected. Receptors were obtained from a man aged 25 to 40 in good health.

The chain joins TRBV6-5 to TRBJ2-3; 9 nucleotides agree with TRBD2. The CDR3 is made up of 13 amino acids. Germline loops: CDR1 MNHEY, CDR2 SVGAGI. The junction had 4 bases not matched to a gene; V was cut back by 6 bases and J by 6 bases. In DNA, the CDR3 is TGTGCCAGCAGATTAGCGGGAGATGATACGCAGTATTTT. It yields the protein CASRLAGDDTQYF.

The chain links TRBV7-2 to TRBJ1-2; 7 bases fit TRBD1. The trim removed 4 bases at V and 8 bases at J, leaving 10 bases unmatched. Per the germline V gene, CDR1 is SGHTA and CDR2 is FQGNSA. This CDR3 region has 14 residues. The CDR3 spells CASSYGTASKGYTF. CDR3 nucleotide sequence: TGTGCCAGCAGCTACGGGACAGCATCCAAGGGCTACACCTTC.

The genes are TRBV5-4 and TRBJ1-2; perhaps TRBD1 as D (5 bases). Trimming pared 4 bases from V and 2 bases from J, leaving 9 bases between. The CDR3 extends over 13 amino acids. The V gene's germline CDR1 is SGHNT and CDR2 YYREEE (reference sequence). The CDR3 DNA is TGTGCCAGCAGCGAGGGACTAAACTATGGCTACACCTTC. Translation gives CASSEGLNYGYTF.

J is TRBJ2-7 and V is TRBV6-5, with 8 bases that match TRBD1. CDR3 size: 14 residues. Germline CDR1 MNHEY, CDR2 SVGAGI. J gave up 2 bases and V 6 bases, and 6 bases lay outside the gene matches. CDR3: CASRRDRSPYEQYF. The CDR3 nucleotides are TGTGCCAGCAGACGGGACAGGTCCCCCTACGAGCAGTACTTC.

The chain employs TRBV5-6 and TRBJ1-1, with TRBD1 matching over 7 bases. This CDR3 has 15 amino acids. V dropped 4 bases and J dropped 4; count of bases not matched to a gene: 10. CDR1 SGHDT and CDR2 YYEEEE come from the germline V gene. This CDR3 is CASSPYDREGTEAFF. The CDR3 DNA reads TGTGCCAGCAGCCCGTACGACAGGGAGGGCACTGAAGCTTTCTTT.

The rearrangement links TRBV9 to TRBJ1-2; 9 bases line up with TRBD1. J was trimmed by 0 bases and V by 3 bases; bases with no gene match: 3. Germline V CDR1 and CDR2: SGDLS, YYNGEE. CDR3 length: 15 amino acids. The CDR3 region is CASSGGTGPNYGYTF. For the CDR3, the DNA is TGTGCCAGCAGCGGGGGGACAGGGCCTAACTATGGCTACACCTTC.

The chain carries TRBV27 and TRBJ2-3, with 11 bases that match TRBD2. The ends lost 3 bases at V and 2 bases at J; junction bases unmatched: 7. This CDR3 comprises 17 residues. Looked up from germline, CDR1 is MNHEY and CDR2 is SMNVEV (reference sequence). The CDR3 DNA reads as TGTGCCAGCAGTTTTACTCGACTAGCGGGAACCACAGATACGCAGTATTTT. Amino acid sequence: CASSFTRLAGTTDTQYF.

The chain carries TRBV5-4 and TRBJ2-3; TRBD2 matches at 13 bases. After removal of 4 bases from V and 5 bases from J, the junction contained 13 bases not matched to a gene. This CDR3 has 18 amino acids. CDR1 SGHNT and CDR2 YYREEE come from the germline V gene (reference sequence). The CDR3 DNA reads as TGTGCCAGCAGCCTGCTGGGTGGACTAGCGGGAGTACTAGATACGCAGTATTTT. As protein: CASSLLGGLAGVLDTQYF.

The chain has TRBV6-1 and TRBJ2-5; 11 bases align to TRBD2. V trimming: 8 bases; J trimming: 2 bases; junction bases outside the gene matches: 4. The CDR3 is made up of 14 amino acids. CDR1 MNHNS and CDR2 SASEGT come from the germline V gene. The CDR3 is CASLAGGSQETQYF. CDR3 bases: TGTGCCAGCCTAGCGGGGGGATCACAAGAGACCCAGTACTTC.

The rearrangement joins TRBV28 to TRBJ2-1; D may correspond to TRBD1 or TRBD2 (5 bases each). The CDR3 length is 13 residues. The V gene lost 5 bases and the J gene lost 5 bases, with 10 bases spanning the gap. Per the germline V gene, CDR1 is MDHEN and CDR2 is SYDVKM. CDR3 DNA sequence: TGTGCCAGCAGTCCCGGGGCGAACAATGAGCAGTTCTTC. This sequence encodes CASSPGANNEQFF.

Points on this clone: The sample carries other DNA sequences with the same CDR3. This rearrangement joins TRBV28 to TRBJ2-7; no reliable D call. Germline values: CDR1 MDHEN, CDR2 SYDVKM. V was clipped by 4 bases and J by 5 bases, with 3 bases between them. This CDR3 has 10 amino acids. The CDR3 nucleotides are TGTGCCAGCAGTTCGAACGAGCAGTACTTC. This sequence encodes CASSSNEQYF. The whole variable domain, filled in from reference TRBV28 and TRBJ2-7, reads DVKVTQSSRYLVKRTGEKVFLECVQDMDHENMFWYRQDPGLGLRLIYFSYDVKMKEKGDIPEGYSVSREKKERFSLILESASTNQTSMYLCASSSNEQYFGPGTRLTVT.

This chain links TRBV27 with TRBJ1-2; 7 bases agree with TRBD1. CDR1 is MNHEY and CDR2 is SMNVEV in the germline V gene (reference sequence). The CDR3 runs to 15 residues. Trimming at V came to 4 bases and at J to 2 bases, leaving 7 bases not matched to a gene. The DNA of the CDR3 is TGTGCCAGCAGTTCCCCCGGGACAGAGAACTATGGCTACACCTTC. Its translation: CASSSPGTENYGYTF.

The J gene is TRBJ2-5, the V gene TRBV5-5, with 12 bases fitting TRBD2. This CDR3 is 15 amino acids long. Germline CDR1 and CDR2: SGHKS and YYEKEE (reference sequence). The V and J ends lost 4 bases and 4 bases, in that order; junction bases with no gene match: 5. CDR3: CASSHGLAGRETQYF. For the CDR3, the DNA is TGTGCCAGCAGCCACGGACTAGCGGGAAGAGAGACCCAGTACTTC.

This chain joins TRBV7-8 and TRBJ2-2; 7 nucleotides line up with TRBD2. Germline CDR1 and CDR2: SGHVS and FQNEAQ. V lost 2 bases to trimming and J lost 5 bases; unmatched junction nucleotides: 5. The CDR3 sequence is 15 residues long. CDR3 coding DNA: TGTGCCAGCAGCTTATTCGCGCGGGGGACCGGGGAGCTGTTTTTT. Residues: CASSLFARGTGELFF.